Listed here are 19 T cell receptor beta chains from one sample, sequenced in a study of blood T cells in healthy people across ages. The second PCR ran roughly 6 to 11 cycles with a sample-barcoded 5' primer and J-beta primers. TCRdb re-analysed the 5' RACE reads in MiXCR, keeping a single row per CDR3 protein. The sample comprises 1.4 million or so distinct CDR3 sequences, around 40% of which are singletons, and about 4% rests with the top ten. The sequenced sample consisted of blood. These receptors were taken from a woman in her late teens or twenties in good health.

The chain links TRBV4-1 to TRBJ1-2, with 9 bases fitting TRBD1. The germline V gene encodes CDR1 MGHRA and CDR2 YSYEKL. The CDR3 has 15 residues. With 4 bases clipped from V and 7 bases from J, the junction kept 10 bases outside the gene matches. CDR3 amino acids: CASSRPGQGLSGYTF. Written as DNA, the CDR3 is TGCGCCAGCAGCCGGCCGGGACAGGGATTGTCTGGCTACACCTTC.

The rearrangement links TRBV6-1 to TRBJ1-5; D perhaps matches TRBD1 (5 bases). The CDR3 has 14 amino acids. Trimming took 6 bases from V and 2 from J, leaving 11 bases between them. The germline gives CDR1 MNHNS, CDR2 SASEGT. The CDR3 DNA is TGTGCCAGCAGCTCGTCCAGGGGCAATCAGCCCCAGCATTTT. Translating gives CASSSSRGNQPQHF.

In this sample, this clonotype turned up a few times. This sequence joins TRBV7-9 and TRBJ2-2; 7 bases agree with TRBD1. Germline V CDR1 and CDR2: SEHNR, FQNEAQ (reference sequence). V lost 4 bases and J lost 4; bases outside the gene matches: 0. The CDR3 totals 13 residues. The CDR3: CASSSGGTGELFF. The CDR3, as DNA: TGTGCCAGCAGCTCAGGGGGCACCGGGGAGCTGTTTTTT.

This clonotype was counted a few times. CDR3 loop: CASSQDWKREGPYEQFF. The CDR3 region has the DNA TGCGCCAGCAGCCAAGATTGGAAGCGGGAGGGCCCCTATGAGCAGTTCTTC. The chain links TRBV4-3 to TRBJ2-1; 10 bases are a match to TRBD2. The trim removed 0 bases at V and 8 bases at J, leaving 10 bases unmatched. CDR3 length: 17 amino acids. Germline values: CDR1 LGHNA, CDR2 YSLEER.

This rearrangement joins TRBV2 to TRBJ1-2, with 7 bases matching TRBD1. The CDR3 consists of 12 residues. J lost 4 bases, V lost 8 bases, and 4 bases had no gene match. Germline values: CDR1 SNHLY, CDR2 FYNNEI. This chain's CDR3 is CASPGQFYGYTF. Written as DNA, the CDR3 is TGTGCCAGCCCGGGACAGTTCTATGGCTACACCTTC.

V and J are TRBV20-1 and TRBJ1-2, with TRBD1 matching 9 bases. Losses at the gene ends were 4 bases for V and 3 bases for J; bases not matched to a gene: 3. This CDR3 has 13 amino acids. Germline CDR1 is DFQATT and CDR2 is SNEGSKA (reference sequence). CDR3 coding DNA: TGCAGTGCTAACAGGGGGCAGGACTATGGCTACACCTTC. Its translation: CSANRGQDYGYTF.

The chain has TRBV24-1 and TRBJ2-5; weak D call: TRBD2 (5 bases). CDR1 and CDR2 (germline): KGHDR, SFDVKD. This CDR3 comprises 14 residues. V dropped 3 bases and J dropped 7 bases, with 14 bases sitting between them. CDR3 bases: TGTGCCACCAGTGATCGGACTCACGCAGGGACCCAGTACTTC. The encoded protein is CATSDRTHAGTQYF.

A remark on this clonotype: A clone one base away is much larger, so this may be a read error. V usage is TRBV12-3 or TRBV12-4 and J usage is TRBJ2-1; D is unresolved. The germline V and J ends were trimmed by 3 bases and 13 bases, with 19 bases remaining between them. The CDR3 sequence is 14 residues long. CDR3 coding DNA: TGTGCCAGCAGTTTTCAGGCCGGAAGAGAGACCCAGTTCTTC. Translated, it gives CASSFQAGRETQFF.

CDR3 DNA sequence: TGCAGTGCTGTACCCCGATCTAGCGGATTTCAGTACTTC. It yields the protein CSAVPRSSGFQYF. This sequence joins TRBV20-1 and TRBJ2-5, with 7 bases fitting TRBD2. This CDR3 has 13 residues. The germline gives CDR1 DFQATT, CDR2 SNEGSKA (reference sequence). The V gene end was trimmed by 5 bases and the J gene end by 11 bases; junction bases not matched to a gene: 14.

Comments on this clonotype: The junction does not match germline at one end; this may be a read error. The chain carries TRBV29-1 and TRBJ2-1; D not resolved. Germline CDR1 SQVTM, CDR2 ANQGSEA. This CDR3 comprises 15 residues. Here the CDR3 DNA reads TGCAGCGTCCCCTTGGGGTTGAGCTCCCACAATGAGCAGTTCTTC. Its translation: CSVPLGLSSHNEQFF.

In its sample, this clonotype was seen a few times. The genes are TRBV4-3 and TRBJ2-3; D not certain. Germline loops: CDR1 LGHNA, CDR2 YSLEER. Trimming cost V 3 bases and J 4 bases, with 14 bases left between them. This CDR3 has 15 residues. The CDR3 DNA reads TGCGCCAGCAGCCAGGAATTCAGTATTCCAGATACGCAGTATTTT. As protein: CASSQEFSIPDTQYF.

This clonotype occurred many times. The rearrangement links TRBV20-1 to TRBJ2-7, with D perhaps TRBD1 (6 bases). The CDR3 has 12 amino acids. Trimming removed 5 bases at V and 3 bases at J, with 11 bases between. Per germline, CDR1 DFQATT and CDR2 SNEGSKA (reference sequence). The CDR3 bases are TGCAGTGCTCTCGAGGGGGACTACGAGCAGTACTTC. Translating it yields CSALEGDYEQYF.

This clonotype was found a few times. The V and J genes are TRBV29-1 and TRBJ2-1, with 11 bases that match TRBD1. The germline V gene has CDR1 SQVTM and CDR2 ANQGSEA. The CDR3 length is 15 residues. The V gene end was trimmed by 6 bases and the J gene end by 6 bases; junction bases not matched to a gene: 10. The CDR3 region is CSVDSRDRGINEQFF. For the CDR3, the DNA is TGCAGCGTCGACAGCCGGGACAGGGGGATCAATGAGCAGTTCTTC.

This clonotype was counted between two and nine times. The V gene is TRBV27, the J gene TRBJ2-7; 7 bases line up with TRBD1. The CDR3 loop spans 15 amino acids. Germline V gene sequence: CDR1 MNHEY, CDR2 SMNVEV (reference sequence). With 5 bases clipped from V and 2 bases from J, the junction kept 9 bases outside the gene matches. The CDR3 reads CASSPLGQITYEQYF. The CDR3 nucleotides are TGTGCCAGCAGTCCCTTGGGACAGATCACCTACGAGCAGTACTTC.

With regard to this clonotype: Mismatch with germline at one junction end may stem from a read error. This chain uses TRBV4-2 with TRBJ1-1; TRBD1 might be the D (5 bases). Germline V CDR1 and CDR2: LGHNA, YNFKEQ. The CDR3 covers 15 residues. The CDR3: CASSHRTGLNTGAFF. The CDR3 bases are TGTGCCAGCAGCCACCGGACGGGACTGAACACTGGAGCTTTCTTT.

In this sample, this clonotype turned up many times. In nucleotides, the CDR3 is TGTGCCAGCAGTCGGGCCAACGTCCTGACTTTC. Translated: CASSRANVLTF. The chain combines TRBV12-3 or TRBV12-4 with TRBJ2-6; D is undetermined. With 5 bases removed from V and 5 bases from J, the gap between germline ends came to 1 base. CDR3 size: 11 residues.

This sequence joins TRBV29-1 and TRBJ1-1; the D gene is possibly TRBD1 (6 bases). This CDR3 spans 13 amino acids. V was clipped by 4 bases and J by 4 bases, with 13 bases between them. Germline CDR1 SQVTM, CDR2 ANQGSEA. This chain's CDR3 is CSVARQARTEAFF. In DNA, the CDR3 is TGCAGCGTTGCCAGACAGGCCCGCACTGAAGCTTTCTTT.

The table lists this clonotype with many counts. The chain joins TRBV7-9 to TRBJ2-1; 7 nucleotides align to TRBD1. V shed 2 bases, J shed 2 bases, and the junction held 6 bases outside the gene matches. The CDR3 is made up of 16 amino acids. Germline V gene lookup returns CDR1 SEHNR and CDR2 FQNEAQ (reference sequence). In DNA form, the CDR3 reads TGTGCCAGCAGCTTAACCGGGACAGCTACCTACAATGAGCAGTTCTTC. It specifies CASSLTGTATYNEQFF.

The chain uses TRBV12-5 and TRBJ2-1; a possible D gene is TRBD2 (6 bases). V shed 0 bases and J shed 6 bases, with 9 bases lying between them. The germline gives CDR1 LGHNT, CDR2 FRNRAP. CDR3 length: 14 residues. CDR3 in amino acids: CASGLVLAPNEQFF. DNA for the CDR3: TGTGCTAGTGGTTTGGTTCTAGCGCCCAATGAGCAGTTCTTC. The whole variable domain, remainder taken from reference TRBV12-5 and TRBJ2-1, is DARVTQTPRHKVTEMGQEVTMRCQPILGHNTVFWYRQTMMQGLELLAYFRNRAPLDDSGMPKDRFSAEMPDATLATLKIQPSEPRDSAVYFCASGLVLAPNEQFFGPGTRLTVL.